The 15 T cell receptor beta chains presented below share a single source sample, sequenced in a study of blood T cell repertoires in COVID-19 (dated by TCRdb to the early 2020s). Library creation used the immunoSEQ multiplex PCR assay. TCRdb's version of the immuneACCESS table is confined to in-frame rearrangements and falls short of the full clone set. An unresolved V gene accounts for under half of the shortfall where checked; the remainder is of unknown origin. This sample holds approximately 260,000 clones; about 80% were observed only once. The ten largest clones capture nearly 5% of the sample. Sequenced sample: peripheral blood. These receptors came from an elderly woman with active or convalescent COVID-19.

This clone has more than one count but fewer than ten. This rearrangement joins TRBV19 to TRBJ1-1, with 7 bases fitting TRBD1. The CDR3 has 14 residues. The V gene's germline CDR1 is LNHDA and CDR2 SQIVND (reference sequence). With 6 bases clipped from V and 3 bases from J, the junction kept 7 bases outside the gene matches. CDR3 nucleotide sequence: TGTGCCAGTAGCGCAGACAGGGCGGACACTGAAGCTTTCTTT. It translates to CASSADRADTEAFF.

The V and J genes are TRBV28 and TRBJ2-6; possibly TRBD1 for D (6 bases). Germline assignment: CDR1 MDHEN and CDR2 SYDVKM. V lost 1 base to trimming and J lost 2 bases, with 9 bases between them. This CDR3 contains 16 residues. The CDR3 region is CASSLYRVTGANVLTF. CDR3 nucleotide sequence: TGTGCCAGCAGTTTATACAGGGTTACTGGGGCCAACGTCCTGACTTTC. Looking up the rest from reference TRBV28 and TRBJ2-6 gives the full variable domain: DVKVTQSSRYLVKRTGEKVFLECVQDMDHENMFWYRQDPGLGLRLIYFSYDVKMKEKGDIPEGYSVSREKKERFSLILESASTNQTSMYLCASSLYRVTGANVLTFGAGSRLTVL.

The chain recombines TRBV10-3 with TRBJ1-3; D gene unclear. CDR3 length: 12 amino acids. Germline CDR1 reads ENHRY; CDR2 reads SYGVKD. V lost 10 bases, J lost 4 bases, and 11 bases lay in between. This CDR3 reads CASQKSGNTIYF. Here the CDR3 DNA reads TGTGCCAGCCAGAAATCCGGAAACACCATATATTTT.

J is TRBJ2-1 and V is TRBV28; 7 bases match TRBD1. Per germline, CDR1 MDHEN and CDR2 SYDVKM. Trimming cost V 6 bases and J 0 bases; bases outside gene matches: 26. The CDR3 covers 22 residues. CDR3 protein: CASRPISGTADSWESSYNEQFF. The DNA of the CDR3 is TGTGCCAGCAGACCTATTTCAGGGACAGCAGATTCATGGGAAAGCTCCTACAATGAGCAGTTCTTC.

This clone was found many times. This chain connects TRBV12-3 or TRBV12-4 to TRBJ1-5; D call uncertain. Trimming cost V 5 bases and J 4 bases, with 6 bases left between them. The CDR3 has 12 amino acids. The CDR3, as DNA: TGTGCCAGCAGTATTCGTAATCAGCCCCAGCATTTT. Translation gives CASSIRNQPQHF.

The chain recombines TRBV2 with TRBJ1-5; no clear D gene. The length of the CDR3 is 15 residues. Deletions cut 7 bases from V and 5 bases from J, with 18 bases between. Germline V gene data show CDR1 as SNHLY and CDR2 as FYNNEI. The DNA for the CDR3 is TGTGCCAGCACCAGATTTCGGGGTGGGGATCAGCCCCAGCATTTT. This encodes CASTRFRGGDQPQHF.

This sequence joins TRBV20-1 and TRBJ2-7; D remains ambiguous. V was trimmed by 7 bases and J by 2 bases, leaving 9 bases between them. The V gene's germline CDR1 is DFQATT and CDR2 SNEGSKA (reference sequence). The CDR3 totals 11 residues. Here the CDR3 DNA reads TGCAGTGTGACACAAACCTACGAGCAGTACTTC. It translates to CSVTQTYEQYF.

This chain uses TRBV19 with TRBJ2-4; D is perhaps TRBD2 (5 bases). Germline V gene data show CDR1 as LNHDA and CDR2 as SQIVND (reference sequence). V dropped 3 bases and J dropped 6 bases, with 15 bases sitting between them. The CDR3 extends over 15 amino acids. The CDR3 is CASSIWGQRGNIQYF. In DNA, the CDR3 is TGTGCCAGTAGTATTTGGGGTCAACGGGGAAACATTCAGTACTTC.

V and J are TRBV3-1 (or the pseudogene TRBV3-2) and TRBJ2-5; D perhaps matches TRBD2 (6 bases). The length of the CDR3 is 11 residues. From germline, CDR1 is LGHDT and CDR2 YNNKEL (reference sequence). The V end was cut by 4 bases, the J end by 10 bases, with 10 bases between. The CDR3: CASSRLAFQYF. CDR3 nucleotides: TGTGCCAGCAGCCGGCTAGCGTTCCAGTACTTC.

The chain uses TRBV5-1 and TRBJ2-3; 12 positions match TRBD2. Germline loops: CDR1 SGHRS, CDR2 YFSETQ. The CDR3 consists of 17 residues. V was clipped by 4 bases and J by 0 bases; unmatched bases: 6. The CDR3 here is CASSGPTSGGSTDTQYF. The CDR3 bases are TGCGCCAGCAGCGGGCCTACTAGCGGGGGGAGCACAGATACGCAGTATTTT. Supplemented by reference TRBV5-1 and TRBJ2-3, the full variable domain reads KAGVTQTPRYLIKTRGQQVTLSCSPISGHRSVSWYQQTPGQGLQFLFEYFSETQRNKGNFPGRFSGRQFSNSRSEMNVSTLELGDSALYLCASSGPTSGGSTDTQYFGPGTRLTVL.

This CDR3 is CASSSGLGETQYF. The CDR3 nucleotides are TGTGCCAGCAGCTCAGGTTTGGGAGAGACCCAGTACTTC. J is TRBJ2-5 and V is TRBV5-6; D not certain. This CDR3 has 13 residues. Germline CDR1 is SGHDT and CDR2 is YYEEEE. V was shortened by 3 bases and J by 4 bases, with 10 bases between the two germline ends.

This sequence joins TRBV25-1 and TRBJ1-6; D remains ambiguous. Per the germline V gene, CDR1 is MGHDK and CDR2 is SYGVNS. Trimming took 1 base from V and 0 from J, leaving 7 bases between them. The CDR3 is made up of 16 amino acids. The CDR3 here is CASSEWEGSYNSPLHF. Here the CDR3 DNA reads TGTGCCAGCAGTGAATGGGAGGGCTCCTATAATTCACCCCTCCACTTT. Full variable domain (missing parts from reference TRBV25-1 and TRBJ1-6): EADIYQTPRYLVIGTGKKITLECSQTMGHDKMYWYQQDPGMELHLIHYSYGVNSTEKGDLSSESTVSRIRTEHFPLTLESARPSHTSQYLCASSEWEGSYNSPLHFGNGTRLTVT.

This clone has a single count. The chain has TRBV9 and TRBJ2-5, with 9 bases matching TRBD2. V was clipped by 0 bases and J by 1 base; unmatched bases: 7. In germline, CDR1 is SGDLS, CDR2 YYNGEE. The CDR3 is made up of 17 amino acids. The CDR3 nucleotides read TGTGCCAGCAGCGTAGATCGGTCTAGCGGGGTCCAAGAGACCCAGTACTTC. This sequence encodes CASSVDRSSGVQETQYF. Full variable domain (remainder filled in from reference TRBV9 and TRBJ2-5): DSGVTQTPKHLITATGQRVTLRCSPRSGDLSVYWYQQSLDQGLQFLIQYYNGEERAKGNILERFSAQQFPDLHSELNLSSLELGDSALYFCASSVDRSSGVQETQYFGPGTRLLVL.

The CDR3 DNA sequence: TGTGCCACCAGCAGAGACCTGACAGCTGCGGGGGAGACCCAGTACTTC. Translated: CATSRDLTAAGETQYF. The chain carries TRBV15 and TRBJ2-5, with D possibly being TRBD2 (6 bases). The germline gives CDR1 LNHNV, CDR2 YYDKDF (reference sequence). V was cut by 0 bases and J by 5 bases, with 16 bases left in between. The CDR3 extends over 16 amino acids.

This chain uses TRBV14 with TRBJ2-5; 7 nucleotides align to TRBD1. Germline lookup yields CDR1 SGHDN and CDR2 FVKESK. This CDR3 region has 13 residues. J was trimmed by 9 bases and V by 2 bases; bases with no gene match: 6. The CDR3 DNA sequence: TGTGCCAGCAGCCAACAGACAGGGATGGCCCAGTACTTC. Translated: CASSQQTGMAQYF.